The 22 T cell receptor beta chains given below trace back to one sample, sequenced in a study of blood T cells in healthy people across ages. A second PCR of roughly 7 to 11 cycles used a sample-barcoded 5' primer and a J-beta primer mix. TCRdb re-derived calls from the 5' RACE reads in MiXCR, one entry per CDR3 protein. The sample lists around 620,000 distinct CDR3 sequences, about 26% occurring once. Sample: blood. These receptors all stem from a woman in her 70s in good health.

This clonotype has only a few counts. This CDR3 fails to terminate in the conserved phenylalanine or tryptophan, so it likely reflects a read error. The rearrangement uses TRBV6-6 and TRBJ1-5; D gene unclear. The V and J ends lost 0 bases and 2 bases respectively, with 5 bases between them. Germline V gene data show CDR1 as MNHNY and CDR2 as SVGAGI (reference sequence). The CDR3 totals 14 residues. CDR3 in amino acids: CASSYSLGNQPQHL. DNA for the CDR3: TGTGCCAGCAGTTACTCGTTGGGCAATCAGCCCCAGCATCTT.

This chain joins TRBV6-6 and TRBJ2-1; 8 positions match TRBD1. Unmatched junction bases numbered 2, after V lost 6 bases and J lost 4 bases. Germline V gene data show CDR1 as MNHNY and CDR2 as SVGAGI (reference sequence). The CDR3 runs to 13 residues. Here the CDR3 DNA reads TGTGCCAGCAGGACAGGGGATTACAATGAGCAGTTCTTC. It is translated as CASRTGDYNEQFF.

This clonotype was seen more than once but under ten times. The chain links TRBV11-2 to TRBJ1-4; D gene uncertain. V lost 0 bases, J lost 6 bases, and 17 bases lay in between. Germline V gene sequence: CDR1 SGHAT, CDR2 FQNNGV. This CDR3 is 17 amino acids long. CDR3 loop: CASSLDSSSETDEKLFF. CDR3 sequence (DNA): TGTGCCAGCAGCTTAGATTCATCGTCCGAGACGGATGAAAAACTGTTTTTT.

This clonotype was picked up a small number of times. This rearrangement joins TRBV9 to TRBJ2-7, with D perhaps given as TRBD1 or TRBD2 (5 bases each). Germline CDR1 and CDR2: SGDLS and YYNGEE. Trimming left V 4 bases short and J 4 bases short, with 18 bases between. CDR3 length: 15 amino acids. CDR3 bases: TGTGCCAGCAGCCCACGCAGGGAAGGAGGATACGAGCAGTACTTC. It specifies CASSPRREGGYEQYF.

This clonotype was observed a few times. The chain couples TRBV16 to TRBJ1-1; D ambiguous. Trimming left V 1 base short and J 6 bases short, with 9 bases between. The CDR3 extends over 13 amino acids. From germline, CDR1 is KGHSY and CDR2 FQNENV. The chain's CDR3 is CASSQYKAAEAFF. CDR3 sequence (DNA): TGTGCCAGCAGCCAATATAAGGCGGCTGAAGCTTTCTTT.

A note on this clonotype: At one end, the junction sequence differs from germline, possibly due to a read error. The V and J genes are TRBV6-6 and TRBJ2-1; D not resolved. This CDR3 region has 14 residues. Germline CDR1 is MNHNY and CDR2 is SVGAGI (reference sequence). As DNA, the CDR3 is TGTGCCAGCAGCACCGGAGATGGCTACAATCAGCAGTTCTTC. Protein: CASSTGDGYNQQFF.

This clonotype was seen a handful of times. This rearrangement joins TRBV5-1 to TRBJ2-1, with TRBD1 matching over 8 bases. The end of the DNA is better explained by TRBJ2-7, so the J call may be wrong. The CDR3 has 15 residues. From germline, CDR1 is SGHRS and CDR2 YFSETQ. Here the CDR3 DNA reads TGCGCCAGCAGCCATGGACAGGGTATCCCCCACGAGCAGTACTTC. Translation gives CASSHGQGIPHEQYF.

The chain couples TRBV29-1 to TRBJ1-1; D gene uncertain. CDR1 is SQVTM, CDR2 ANQGSEA, per germline. Trimming left V 0 bases short and J 5 bases short, with 10 bases between. The CDR3 is 13 residues long. In DNA, the CDR3 is TGCAGCGTTGAAGATCGTGGCGGGACTGAAGCTTTCTTT. It codes for CSVEDRGGTEAFF.

The J gene is TRBJ2-5, the V gene TRBV6-5; 11 bases agree with TRBD1. Near its end, the DNA agrees better with TRBJ2-7, so the J call may be wrong. Germline V gene lookup returns CDR1 MNHEY and CDR2 SVGAGI. This CDR3 is 18 amino acids long. The CDR3 DNA follows: TGTGCCAGCAGTTACCCGGCAGGACAGGGGGCCTTCTCCTACGAGCAGTACTTC. This gives the protein CASSYPAGQGAFSYEQYF.

Comment on this clonotype: The junction differs from germline at one of its ends, possibly a read error. The chain uses TRBV7-2 and TRBJ1-2; D is perhaps TRBD1 (5 bases). The CDR3 runs to 14 residues. Looked up from germline, CDR1 is SGHTA and CDR2 is FQGNSA. The CDR3 loop is CASSLGPAGGSKAF. DNA for the CDR3: TGTGCCAGCAGCTTAGGTCCCGCCGGGGGTTCGAAGGCCTTC.

V usage is TRBV11-3 and J usage is TRBJ1-1; D may be TRBD1 (6 bases). The germline V gene has CDR1 SGHNT and CDR2 YENEEA. Trimming removed 7 bases from V and 4 bases from J, with 25 bases in between. This CDR3 is built from 17 residues. The CDR3 DNA sequence: TGTGCCAGCACTCCTTATAGTACGGCAGGGGAAGGCACTGAAGCTTTCTTT. Protein: CASTPYSTAGEGTEAFF.

The J gene is TRBJ2-7, the V gene TRBV2, with 13 bases lining up with TRBD2. This CDR3 is built from 16 residues. Germline V gene sequence: CDR1 SNHLY, CDR2 FYNNEI. V was clipped by 5 bases and J by 3 bases; unmatched bases: 7. Here the CDR3 DNA reads TGTGCCAGCAGTAAACCGGGACTAGCGGGGCACTACGAGCAGTACTTC. This gives the protein CASSKPGLAGHYEQYF.

In this sample, this clonotype turned up a few times. The V gene is TRBV6-1, the J gene TRBJ2-4; D remains ambiguous. CDR1 is MNHNS, CDR2 SASEGT, per germline. The CDR3 length is 15 residues. The V end lost 5 bases, the J end lost 5 bases, and 16 bases lay between the germline ends. CDR3 sequence (DNA): TGTGCCAGCAGTTCTCAACCCAGTGGAGAAAACATTCAGTACTTC. It encodes CASSSQPSGENIQYF.

This clonotype was seen a few times. The chain has TRBV30 and TRBJ2-1; TRBD2 matches 10 bases. The CDR3 length is 15 residues. V trimming: 2 bases; J trimming: 4 bases; junction bases outside the gene matches: 5. In germline, CDR1 is GTSNPN, CDR2 SVGIG (reference sequence). The CDR3 DNA is TGTGCCTGGAGTATGGGGACTAGCGTATACAATGAGCAGTTCTTC. Protein: CAWSMGTSVYNEQFF.

This clonotype was seen a few times. This sequence joins TRBV7-9 and TRBJ1-6; D call uncertain. V was pared by 1 base and J by 10 bases, with 11 bases between. CDR1 is SEHNR, CDR2 FQNEAQ, per germline (reference sequence). CDR3 size: 14 residues. The CDR3 coding sequence is TGTGCCAGCAGCTTAGAACAAACCGGGTCACCCCTCCACTTT. It yields the protein CASSLEQTGSPLHF.

In its sample, this clonotype was seen a few times. One end of the junction fails to match germline, which may point to a read error. The chain carries TRBV5-1 and TRBJ2-1; D remains ambiguous. Per germline, CDR1 SGHRS and CDR2 YFSETQ. This CDR3 region has 14 residues. The CDR3 is CASSLADSHNEQFF. CDR3 nucleotide sequence: TGCGCCAGCAGCTTGGCAGACTCCCACAATGAGCAGTTCTTC.

This clonotype was detected a few times. The V call is TRBV4-1, the J call TRBJ2-7; D is perhaps TRBD1 (6 bases). Germline V CDR1 and CDR2: MGHRA, YSYEKL. This CDR3 has 15 residues. The ends were cut back, 1 base at V and 5 bases at J, with 15 bases in the middle. CDR3 DNA sequence: TGCGCCAGCAGCCAAGCGGATAGACAGGCCGACGAGCAGTACTTC. It is translated as CASSQADRQADEQYF.

This chain uses TRBV7-9 with TRBJ2-1, with a weak D call TRBD2 (5 bases). This CDR3 comprises 13 residues. Germline V gene lookup returns CDR1 SEHNR and CDR2 FQNEAQ (reference sequence). The V gene lost 5 bases and the J gene lost 5 bases, with 10 bases spanning the gap. This CDR3 reads CASSPDGDNEQFF. CDR3 in DNA: TGTGCCAGCAGCCCGGACGGGGACAATGAGCAGTTCTTC.

This clonotype was counted between two and nine times. The rearrangement uses TRBV2 and TRBJ2-3, with D hard to call. The germline gives CDR1 SNHLY, CDR2 FYNNEI. This CDR3 has 14 amino acids. V lost 2 bases, J lost 5 bases, and 11 bases lay in between. This CDR3 reads CASSEISWGDTQYF. CDR3 DNA: TGTGCCAGCAGTGAAATTAGTTGGGGAGATACGCAGTATTTT.

This clonotype was seen a few times. The rearrangement links TRBV2 to TRBJ2-3; D not resolved. Trimming removed 5 bases at V and 0 bases at J, with 9 bases between. The CDR3 length is 14 residues. Germline values: CDR1 SNHLY, CDR2 FYNNEI. CDR3 sequence reads: CASSYGPSTDTQYF. The DNA for the CDR3 is TGTGCCAGCAGTTACGGGCCTAGCACAGATACGCAGTATTTT.

The gene calls are TRBV20-1 and TRBJ2-3; D may be TRBD1 (5 bases). V was clipped by 7 bases and J by 3 bases, with 14 bases between them. There are 13 residues in the CDR3. Germline V lookup: CDR1 DFQATT, CDR2 SNEGSKA (reference sequence). The CDR3 DNA sequence: TGCAGTGTGCCAGTCCAGGGAACAGATACGCAGTATTTT. This sequence encodes CSVPVQGTDTQYF.

Only a few counts were recorded for this clonotype. The rearrangement links TRBV7-2 to TRBJ1-5; D remains ambiguous. Trimming took 1 base from V and 2 from J, leaving 12 bases between them. The CDR3 is 16 residues long. The germline gives CDR1 SGHTA, CDR2 FQGNSA. CDR3 protein: CASSLVVSAGNQPQHF. The CDR3 DNA reads TGTGCCAGCAGCTTAGTCGTATCAGCGGGCAATCAGCCCCAGCATTTT.